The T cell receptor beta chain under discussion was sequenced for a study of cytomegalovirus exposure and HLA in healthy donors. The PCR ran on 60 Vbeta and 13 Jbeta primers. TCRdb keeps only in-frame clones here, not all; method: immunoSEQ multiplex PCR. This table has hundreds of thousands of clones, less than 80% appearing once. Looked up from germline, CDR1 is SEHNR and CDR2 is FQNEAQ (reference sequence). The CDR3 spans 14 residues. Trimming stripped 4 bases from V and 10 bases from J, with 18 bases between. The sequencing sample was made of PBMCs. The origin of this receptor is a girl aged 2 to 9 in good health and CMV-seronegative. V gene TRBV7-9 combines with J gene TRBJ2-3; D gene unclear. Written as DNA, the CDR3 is TGTGCCAGCAGCTCCTCCCCGACTGGAATACCGCAGTATTTT. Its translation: CASSSSPTGIPQYF.